A single sample gave rise to the 11 T cell receptor beta chains below, sequenced in a study of beta chain features in type 1 diabetes. Study-level results: All four CD4+ subsets from Type 1 diabetes patients carried moderately but significantly shorter TCRB CDR3s.

The antigens for these receptors are not known. The whole isolated RNA underwent reverse transcription, so sequencing captured expressed TCRB transcripts. The method was immunoSEQ multiplex PCR; TCRdb's version includes in-frame clones alone and lacks a portion of them. In the table there are about 370,000 clones, around 10% of which are singletons. Material for sequencing was central memory CD4+ T cells from blood. Receptor source: a man in his thirties or forties with type 1 diabetes.

The J gene is TRBJ2-1, the V gene TRBV6-1, with 8 bases fitting TRBD1. Germline trimming cut 5 bases from V and 7 bases from J; bases unmatched to any gene: 7. Germline V lookup: CDR1 MNHNS, CDR2 SASEGT. The length of the CDR3 is 14 residues. This CDR3 is CASSRRQGRNEQFF. DNA for the CDR3: TGTGCCAGCAGTCGAAGACAGGGGAGGAATGAGCAGTTCTTC.

The chain joins TRBV7-8 to TRBJ1-5; weak D call: TRBD1 (6 bases). Trimming pared 5 bases from V and 7 bases from J, leaving 12 bases between. Germline assignment: CDR1 SGHVS and CDR2 FQNEAQ. The CDR3 contains 13 residues. The CDR3, as DNA: TGTGCCAGCAGCACCAGGGGTGACCAGCCCCAGCATTTT. This codes for CASSTRGDQPQHF.

This clone was found many times. In the same sample, other DNA sequences code for this CDR3. V and J are TRBV7-9 and TRBJ1-2; tentative D call: TRBD1 (5 bases). Per the germline V gene, CDR1 is SEHNR and CDR2 is FQNEAQ (reference sequence). This CDR3 is 15 amino acids long. Trimming shortened V by 1 base and J by 2 bases, and 11 bases separated the two germline ends. CDR3 region: CASSLGGNRNYGYTF. The CDR3 DNA reads as TGTGCCAGCAGCTTAGGCGGGAACAGGAACTATGGCTACACCTTC.

This clone was observed many times. The J gene is TRBJ1-1, the V gene TRBV5-1; 9 positions match TRBD1. Per germline, CDR1 SGHRS and CDR2 YFSETQ. This CDR3 is 16 amino acids long. V lost 3 bases and J lost 0; bases outside the gene matches: 6. CDR3 in DNA: TGCGCCAGCAGCTATAAGACAGGGGGTATGAACACTGAAGCTTTCTTT. This translates into CASSYKTGGMNTEAFF.

The chain recombines TRBV28 with TRBJ2-7; TRBD2 aligns across 8 bases. This CDR3 has 17 residues. Germline trimming cut 5 bases from V and 2 bases from J; bases unmatched to any gene: 14. The V gene's germline CDR1 is MDHEN and CDR2 SYDVKM. CDR3 residues: CASSRLAGSYKPYEQYF. CDR3 nucleotides: TGTGCCAGCAGTCGGCTAGCGGGCTCTTACAAACCCTACGAGCAGTACTTC.

The V call is TRBV6-6, the J call TRBJ2-7; D remains unclear. V gave up 6 bases and J gave up 0 bases, with 9 bases separating them. Germline V gives CDR1 MNHNY, CDR2 SVGAGI (reference sequence). The CDR3 has 13 amino acids. CDR3 in amino acids: CASSLDGSYEQYF. CDR3 DNA sequence: TGTGCCAGCAGCTTGGACGGCTCCTACGAGCAGTACTTC.

The chain joins TRBV6-1 to TRBJ2-2; tentatively, D is TRBD1 or TRBD2 (5 bases each). Germline loops: CDR1 MNHNS, CDR2 SASEGT. Trimming cost V 6 bases and J 4 bases, with 12 bases left between them. There are 14 residues in the CDR3. CDR3 DNA sequence: TGTGCCAGCAGCGAGATTGGGGGCACCGGGGAGCTGTTTTTT. The encoded protein is CASSEIGGTGELFF.

V gene TRBV4-2 combines with J gene TRBJ2-5, with TRBD1 matching over 8 bases. Trimming at V came to 4 bases and at J to 2 bases, leaving 3 bases not matched to a gene. The CDR3 is 14 amino acids. CDR1 and CDR2 from the germline V gene are LGHNA and YNFKEQ. CDR3 region: CASSRRTGQETQYF. As DNA, the CDR3 is TGTGCCAGCAGCCGCCGGACAGGGCAAGAGACCCAGTACTTC.

The chain links TRBV9 to TRBJ2-5; 16 bases match TRBD2. The CDR3 is 19 amino acids. Germline V gives CDR1 SGDLS, CDR2 YYNGEE. Trimming removed 0 bases from V and 2 bases from J; junction bases left unmatched: 7. This CDR3 reads CASSVGKWGLAGGQETQYF. CDR3 DNA sequence: TGTGCCAGCAGCGTAGGGAAGTGGGGACTAGCGGGAGGGCAAGAGACCCAGTACTTC.

This clone was seen a handful of times. This chain joins TRBV6-1 and TRBJ2-7; the D gene could be TRBD1 or TRBD2 (5 bases each). The germline gives CDR1 MNHNS, CDR2 SASEGT. Trimming left V 4 bases short and J 4 bases short, with 14 bases between. This CDR3 is 14 amino acids long. CDR3 sequence reads: CASSGLGRFYEQYF. The CDR3 DNA sequence: TGTGCCAGCAGTGGCCTGGGACGGTTTTACGAGCAGTACTTC.

A few counts support this clone. The rearrangement joins TRBV7-8 to TRBJ2-7, with D uncertain. V was clipped by 2 bases and J by 6 bases, with 20 bases between them. There are 16 residues in the CDR3. Germline V gene lookup returns CDR1 SGHVS and CDR2 FQNEAQ. The CDR3 nucleotides are TGTGCCAGCAGCTTAATCGTGACAACTGCCATCCCCGAGCAGTACTTC. Translation gives CASSLIVTTAIPEQYF.